This T cell receptor (beta chain) emerged from a study of blood T cell repertoires in COVID-19. Assay used: immunoSEQ multiplex PCR; TCRdb lists only in-frame clones, some missing. The table lists approximately 250,000 clones, approximately 88% of them singletons, with 2% to 2.5% in the top ten. Per the germline V gene, CDR1 is SGHKS and CDR2 is YYEKEE (reference sequence). The CDR3 is 15 residues long. The junction had 2 bases not matched to a gene; V was cut back by 1 base and J by 2 bases. Sequencing was done on a sample of PBMCs or T cells enriched from blood (not recorded which). The rearrangement joins TRBV5-5 to TRBJ2-1; 8 bases fit TRBD2. This receptor was obtained from a woman between 35 and 50 years old with acute COVID-19. Here the CDR3 reads CASSLTSGAYNEQFF. Here the CDR3 DNA reads TGTGCCAGCAGCTTGACTAGCGGAGCCTACAATGAGCAGTTCTTC.